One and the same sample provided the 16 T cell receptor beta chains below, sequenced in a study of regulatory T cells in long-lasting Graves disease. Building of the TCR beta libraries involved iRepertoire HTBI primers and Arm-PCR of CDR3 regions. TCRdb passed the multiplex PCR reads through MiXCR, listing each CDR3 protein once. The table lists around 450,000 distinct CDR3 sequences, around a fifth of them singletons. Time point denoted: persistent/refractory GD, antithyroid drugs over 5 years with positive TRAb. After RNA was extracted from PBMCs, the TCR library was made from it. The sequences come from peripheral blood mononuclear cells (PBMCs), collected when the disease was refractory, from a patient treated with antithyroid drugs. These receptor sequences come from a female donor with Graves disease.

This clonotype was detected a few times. The CDR3, as DNA: TGTGCCATCAGTGAGGGATTCCCAGATACGCAGTATTTT. Translation gives CAISEGFPDTQYF. The rearrangement uses TRBV10-3 and TRBJ2-3; no firm D call. Germline CDR1 ENHRY, CDR2 SYGVKD. The CDR3 sequence is 13 residues long. The V end lost 2 bases, the J end lost 4 bases, and 7 bases lay between the germline ends.

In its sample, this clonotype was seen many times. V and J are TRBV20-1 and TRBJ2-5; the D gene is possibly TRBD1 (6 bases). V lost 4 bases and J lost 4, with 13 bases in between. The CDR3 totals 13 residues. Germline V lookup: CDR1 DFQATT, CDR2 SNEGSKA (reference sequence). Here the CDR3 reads CSAMEQGRETQYF. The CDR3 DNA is TGCAGTGCTATGGAGCAGGGGCGAGAGACCCAGTACTTC.

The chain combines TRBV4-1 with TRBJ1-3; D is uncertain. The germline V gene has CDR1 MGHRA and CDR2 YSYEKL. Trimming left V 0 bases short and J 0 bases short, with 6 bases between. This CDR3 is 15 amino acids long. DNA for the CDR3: TGCGCCAGCAGCCAAGATTTTGCCTCTGGAAACACCATATATTTT. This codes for CASSQDFASGNTIYF.

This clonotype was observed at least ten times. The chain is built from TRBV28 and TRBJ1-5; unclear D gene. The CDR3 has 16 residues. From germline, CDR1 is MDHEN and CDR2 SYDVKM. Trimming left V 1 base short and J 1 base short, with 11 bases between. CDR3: CASSLYGVRSNQPQHF. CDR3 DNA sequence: TGTGCCAGCAGTTTATATGGGGTAAGGAGCAATCAGCCCCAGCATTTT.

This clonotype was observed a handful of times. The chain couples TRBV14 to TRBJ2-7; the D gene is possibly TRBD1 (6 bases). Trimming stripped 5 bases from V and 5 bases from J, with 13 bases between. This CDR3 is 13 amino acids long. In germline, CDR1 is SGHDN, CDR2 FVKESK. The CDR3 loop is CASSSYRVDEQYF. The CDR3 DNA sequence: TGTGCCAGCAGCTCCTACAGGGTAGACGAGCAGTACTTC. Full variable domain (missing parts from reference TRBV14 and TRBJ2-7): EAGVTQFPSHSVIEKGQTVTLRCDPISGHDNLYWYRRVMGKEIKFLLHFVKESKQDESGMPNNRFLAERTGGTYSTLKVQPAELEDSGVYFCASSSYRVDEQYFGPGTRLTVT.

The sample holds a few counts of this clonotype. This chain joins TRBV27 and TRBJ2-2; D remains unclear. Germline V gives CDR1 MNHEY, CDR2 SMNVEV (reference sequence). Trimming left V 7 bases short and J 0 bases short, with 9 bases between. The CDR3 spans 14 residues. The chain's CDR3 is CASTRRANTGELFF. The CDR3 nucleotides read TGTGCCAGCACGCGAAGGGCGAACACCGGGGAGCTGTTTTTT.

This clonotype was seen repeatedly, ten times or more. The CDR3 is CASSLGGGFDEQYF. DNA for the CDR3: TGTGCCAGCAGCTTAGGTGGGGGCTTCGACGAGCAGTACTTC. This chain uses TRBV7-3 with TRBJ2-7, with TRBD1 as a possible D gene (6 bases). There are 14 residues in the CDR3. With 2 bases removed from V and 5 bases from J, the gap between germline ends came to 13 bases. CDR1 is SGHTA, CDR2 FQGTGA, per germline.

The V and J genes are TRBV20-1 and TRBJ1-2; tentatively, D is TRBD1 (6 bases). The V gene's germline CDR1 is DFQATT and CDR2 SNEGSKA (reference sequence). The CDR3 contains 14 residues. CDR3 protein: CSLGGTEPNYGYTF. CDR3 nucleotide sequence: TGCAGCCTAGGGGGTACAGAGCCTAACTATGGCTACACCTTC.

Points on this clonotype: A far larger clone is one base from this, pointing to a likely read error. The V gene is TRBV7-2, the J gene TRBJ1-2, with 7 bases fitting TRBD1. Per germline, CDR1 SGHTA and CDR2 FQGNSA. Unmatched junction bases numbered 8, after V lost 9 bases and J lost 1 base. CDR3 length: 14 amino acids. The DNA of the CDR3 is TGTGCCAGGAGCCCGGGACAGAATAACTATGGCTACACCTTC. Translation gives CARSPGQNNYGYTF.

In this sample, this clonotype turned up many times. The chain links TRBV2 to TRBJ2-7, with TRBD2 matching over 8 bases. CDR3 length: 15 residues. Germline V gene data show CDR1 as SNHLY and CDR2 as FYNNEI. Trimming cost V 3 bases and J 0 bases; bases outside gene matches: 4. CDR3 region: CASSDRAGASYEQYF. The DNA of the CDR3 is TGTGCCAGCAGTGACCGAGCGGGGGCCTCCTACGAGCAGTACTTC.

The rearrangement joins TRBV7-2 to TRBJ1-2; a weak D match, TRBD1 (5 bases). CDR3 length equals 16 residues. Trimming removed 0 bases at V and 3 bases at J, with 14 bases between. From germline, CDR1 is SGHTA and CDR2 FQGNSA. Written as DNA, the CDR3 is TGTGCCAGCAGCTTAGCTTCAGGGACCTCCTACTATGGCTACACCTTC. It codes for CASSLASGTSYYGYTF.

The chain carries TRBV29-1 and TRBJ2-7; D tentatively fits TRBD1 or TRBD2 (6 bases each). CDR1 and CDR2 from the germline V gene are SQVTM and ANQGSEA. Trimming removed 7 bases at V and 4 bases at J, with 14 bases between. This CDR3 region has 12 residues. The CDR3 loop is CSGTWGAYEQYF. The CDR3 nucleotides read TGCAGCGGGACGTGGGGGGCATACGAGCAGTACTTC.

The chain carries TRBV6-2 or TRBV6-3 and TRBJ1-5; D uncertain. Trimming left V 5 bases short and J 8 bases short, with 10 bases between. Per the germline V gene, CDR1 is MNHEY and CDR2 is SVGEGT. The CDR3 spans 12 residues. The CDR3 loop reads CASSGRGEPQHF. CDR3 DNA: TGTGCCAGCAGTGGGCGAGGAGAGCCCCAGCATTTT.

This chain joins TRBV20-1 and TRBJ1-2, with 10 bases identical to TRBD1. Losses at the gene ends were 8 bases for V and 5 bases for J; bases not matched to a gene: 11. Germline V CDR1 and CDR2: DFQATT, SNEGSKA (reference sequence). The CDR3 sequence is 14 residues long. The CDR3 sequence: CSTPWDRGNYGYTF. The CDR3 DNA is TGCAGTACTCCTTGGGACAGGGGAAATTATGGCTACACCTTC.

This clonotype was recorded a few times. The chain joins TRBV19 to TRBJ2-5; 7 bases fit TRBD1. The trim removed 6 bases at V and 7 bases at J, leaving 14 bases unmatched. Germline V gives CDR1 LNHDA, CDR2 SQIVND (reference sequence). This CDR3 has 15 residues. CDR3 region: CASSIQGSGHGTQYF. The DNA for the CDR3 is TGTGCCAGTAGCATACAGGGGTCCGGACATGGGACCCAGTACTTC.

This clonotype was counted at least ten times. CDR3 protein: CASSYAVNYGYTF. The CDR3 DNA reads TGTGCCAGCAGTTACGCGGTCAACTATGGCTACACCTTC. J is TRBJ1-2 and V is TRBV6-5; D gene unclear. The CDR3 has 13 amino acids. Deletions cut 2 bases from V and 2 bases from J, with 6 bases between. Germline CDR1 is MNHEY and CDR2 is SVGAGI.